The 27 T cell receptor beta chains in this list originate from one sample, sequenced in a study of long-term antiretroviral therapy in people with HIV. Survey-level resolution applied to immunoSEQ assay v3.0. This table comes from immunoSEQ multiplex PCR, and its TCRdb copy is limited to in-frame clones, with some not included. Among 20,000 to 25,000 clones listed, 76% were seen once. The specimen was unsorted PBMCs, collected 1.1 years before starting antiretroviral therapy. Receptors originate from a middle-aged woman with HIV.

This clone has only a few counts. The chain carries TRBV5-6 and TRBJ2-7, with D hard to call. The CDR3 spans 13 residues. The germline V gene has CDR1 SGHDT and CDR2 YYEEEE. V lost 1 base and J lost 0, with 5 bases in between. Here the CDR3 reads CASSLIDSYEQYF. CDR3 DNA: TGTGCCAGCAGCTTGATTGACTCCTACGAGCAGTACTTC.

V and J are TRBV6-6 and TRBJ2-2; tentatively, D is TRBD1 (5 bases). Germline V gene data show CDR1 as MNHNY and CDR2 as SVGAGI (reference sequence). Trimming took 4 bases from V and 3 from J, leaving 9 bases between them. The CDR3 is made up of 14 amino acids. The CDR3 region is CASSFLTDTGELFF. CDR3 nucleotide sequence: TGTGCCAGCAGTTTCTTGACAGACACCGGGGAGCTGTTTTTT.

The sample holds one count of this clone. The chain joins TRBV4-2 to TRBJ1-3; D remains ambiguous. The CDR3 length is 18 residues. V lost 2 bases to trimming and J lost 0 bases, with 17 bases between them. Germline-derived CDR1 and CDR2 are LGHNA and YNFKEQ. The CDR3 bases are TGTGCCAGCAGCCAACGTGATTCCCCAGGACCCTCTGGAAACACCATATATTTT. Amino acids: CASSQRDSPGPSGNTIYF.

This clone counts as medium-sized. The chain links TRBV10-3 to TRBJ2-7; no firm D call. CDR1 is ENHRY, CDR2 SYGVKD, per germline. The CDR3 loop spans 12 amino acids. Trimming removed 4 bases at V and 6 bases at J, with 10 bases between. The DNA of the CDR3 is TGTGCCATCAGTGGACCCTCGGTCGAGCAGTACTTC. It specifies CAISGPSVEQYF.

This clone was seen a few times. The CDR3 DNA reads as TGTGCCAGCAGCCCGGGGCCGGGGAGCCACATTCAGTACTTC. Amino acid sequence: CASSPGPGSHIQYF. V gene TRBV5-6 combines with J gene TRBJ2-4; D is perhaps TRBD1 or TRBD2 (5 bases each). V was trimmed by 4 bases and J by 8 bases, leaving 16 bases between them. CDR3 length: 14 amino acids. Germline lookup yields CDR1 SGHDT and CDR2 YYEEEE.

The CDR3 DNA sequence: TGTGCCAGCGGACTAGCGGGAGACCTAAACATTCAGTACTTC. Translation: CASGLAGDLNIQYF. The chain couples TRBV2 to TRBJ2-4, with TRBD2 matching 13 bases. Per the germline V gene, CDR1 is SNHLY and CDR2 is FYNNEI. The CDR3 totals 14 residues. V lost 8 bases to trimming and J lost 6 bases; unmatched junction nucleotides: 4.

CDR3 in DNA: TGTGCCAGCAGCCAAGATCCGAGCGGGAGGGCCGTTGAGCAGTACTTC. It yields the protein CASSQDPSGRAVEQYF. This chain connects TRBV4-2 to TRBJ2-7; 10 nucleotides align to TRBD2. The CDR3 has 16 residues. Germline CDR1 is LGHNA and CDR2 is YNFKEQ. V trimming: 0 bases; J trimming: 7 bases; junction bases outside the gene matches: 9.

The chain couples TRBV4-3 to TRBJ1-4, with D unresolved. This CDR3 contains 14 residues. V was clipped by 0 bases and J by 8 bases, with 10 bases between them. The germline CDR1 and CDR2 sequences are LGHNA and YSLEER. As DNA, the CDR3 is TGCGCCAGCAGCCAAGATTTCAGAGACGAAAAACTGTTTTTT. Residues: CASSQDFRDEKLFF.

The chain recombines TRBV4-1 with TRBJ1-2; 9 bases match TRBD1. V lost 0 bases and J lost 5; bases outside the gene matches: 7. The CDR3 covers 16 residues. The germline V gene has CDR1 MGHRA and CDR2 YSYEKL. The DNA for the CDR3 is TGCGCCAGCAGCCAAGAGGAAGGACAGGGGCGATATGGCTACACCTTC. Encoded protein: CASSQEEGQGRYGYTF.

This clone has more than one count but fewer than ten. The J gene is TRBJ2-7, the V gene TRBV29-1; possibly TRBD2 for D (5 bases). CDR1 is SQVTM and CDR2 is ANQGSEA in the germline V gene. The CDR3 loop spans 12 amino acids. Between the trimmed V and J ends, which lost 7 bases and 0 bases, there was a span of 10 bases. The CDR3 DNA reads TGCAGCGCCCGGAGGAGCTCCTACGAGCAGTACTTC. Translating gives CSARRSSYEQYF.

This chain uses TRBV4-1 with TRBJ1-4; tentatively, D is TRBD1 (5 bases). With 1 base removed from V and 5 bases from J, the gap between germline ends came to 17 bases. Germline V gene sequence: CDR1 MGHRA, CDR2 YSYEKL. This CDR3 spans 17 amino acids. The CDR3 loop is CASSQGGAESVNEKLFF. Here the CDR3 DNA reads TGCGCCAGCAGCCAAGGAGGGGCGGAGAGCGTAAATGAAAAACTGTTTTTT.

The chain links TRBV5-1 to TRBJ2-7, with D perhaps being TRBD1 or TRBD2 (5 bases each). V dropped 3 bases and J dropped 5 bases, with 24 bases sitting between them. In germline, CDR1 is SGHRS, CDR2 YFSETQ. The CDR3 is 17 amino acids. The CDR3 loop is CASSSAPGSVRGDEQYF. CDR3 in DNA: TGCGCCAGCAGCTCGGCGCCTGGAAGCGTTCGGGGCGACGAGCAGTACTTC.

This chain connects TRBV29-1 to TRBJ2-5; D not resolved. This CDR3 has 13 residues. Between the trimmed V and J ends, which lost 2 bases and 1 base, there was a span of 8 bases. The germline gives CDR1 SQVTM, CDR2 ANQGSEA. The CDR3 reads CSVEFGVQETQYF. CDR3 in DNA: TGCAGCGTTGAATTTGGGGTCCAAGAGACCCAGTACTTC.

The V and J genes are TRBV29-1 and TRBJ2-3; 8 bases fit TRBD2. Trimming took 6 bases from V and 0 from J; bases not matched to a gene: 5. The CDR3 covers 14 residues. Germline loops: CDR1 SQVTM, CDR2 ANQGSEA. The CDR3 bases are TGCAGCGTCAAGACTAGCGCCAGCACAGATACGCAGTATTTT. This codes for CSVKTSASTDTQYF.

The genes are TRBV6-1 and TRBJ1-1; TRBD1 is a possible D gene (5 bases). CDR1 and CDR2 (germline): MNHNS, SASEGT. The V end lost 6 bases, the J end lost 0 bases, and 14 bases lay between the germline ends. This CDR3 contains 15 residues. The CDR3 sequence: CASRPGLQLNTEAFF. The CDR3, as DNA: TGTGCCAGCAGACCGGGACTCCAACTGAACACTGAAGCTTTCTTT.

The V gene is TRBV29-1, the J gene TRBJ2-3, with a weak D call TRBD2 (6 bases). CDR3 length: 14 residues. Deletions cut 2 bases from V and 2 bases from J, with 11 bases between. Germline V gives CDR1 SQVTM, CDR2 ANQGSEA. Here the CDR3 reads CSVEKRGLTDTQYF. The CDR3 DNA follows: TGCAGCGTTGAAAAGAGGGGACTCACAGATACGCAGTATTTT.

The V call is TRBV11-2, the J call TRBJ1-2, with TRBD1 as a possible D gene (5 bases). This CDR3 is built from 15 residues. Germline V gene lookup returns CDR1 SGHAT and CDR2 FQNNGV. The V and J ends lost 5 bases and 4 bases respectively, with 17 bases between them. The CDR3 bases are TGTGCCAGCAGCGATACTTTGGCACAGGTCTATGGCTACACCTTC. This gives the protein CASSDTLAQVYGYTF.

This sequence joins TRBV18 and TRBJ2-1; D uncertain. The length of the CDR3 is 13 residues. The V end was cut by 3 bases, the J end by 2 bases, with 5 bases between. Germline CDR1 and CDR2: KGHSH and LQKENI. The CDR3 loop reads CASSPNPYNEQFF. As DNA, the CDR3 is TGTGCCAGCTCACCGAACCCCTACAATGAGCAGTTCTTC.

V and J are TRBV5-6 and TRBJ1-2; 8 nucleotides agree with TRBD1. This CDR3 has 14 amino acids. Trimming at V came to 0 bases and at J to 4 bases, leaving 2 bases not matched to a gene. CDR1 and CDR2 (germline): SGHDT, YYEEEE. CDR3 loop: CASSLVTGGYGYTF. CDR3 coding DNA: TGTGCCAGCAGCTTGGTAACAGGGGGCTATGGCTACACCTTC.

This chain connects TRBV14 to TRBJ2-1; 11 nucleotides line up with TRBD1. The germline V gene encodes CDR1 SGHDN and CDR2 FVKESK. V lost 0 bases, J lost 15 bases, and 4 bases stayed unmatched. This CDR3 has 13 residues. CDR3 nucleotides: TGTGCCAGCAGCCAAGATGGACAGGGGGCTCGGTTCTTC. Residues: CASSQDGQGARFF.

This clone was found a few times. The chain couples TRBV6-4 to TRBJ2-6; D ambiguous. The CDR3 covers 14 residues. Germline V lookup: CDR1 MRHNA, CDR2 SNTAGT. V dropped 9 bases and J dropped 0 bases, with 9 bases sitting between them. DNA for the CDR3: TGTGCCAGACCGAGGAGCTCTGGGGCCAACGTCCTGACTTTC. The encoded protein is CARPRSSGANVLTF.

V and J are TRBV7-6 and TRBJ1-4; no clear D. Trimming removed 5 bases from V and 0 bases from J, with 10 bases in between. The CDR3 is made up of 15 amino acids. From germline, CDR1 is SGHVS and CDR2 FNYEAQ. The CDR3 bases are TGTGCCAGCAGCCGCCGGGAACCAACTAATGAAAAACTGTTTTTT. Its translation is CASSRREPTNEKLFF.

The chain is built from TRBV6-1 and TRBJ2-7; the match to TRBD2 covers 10 bases. Germline V gene lookup returns CDR1 MNHNS and CDR2 SASEGT. CDR3 length: 14 residues. V shed 3 bases, J shed 7 bases, and the junction held 6 bases outside the gene matches. CDR3 sequence reads: CASSDLAGGREQYF. The CDR3 DNA is TGTGCCAGCAGTGATTTAGCGGGAGGTCGAGAGCAGTACTTC.

The CDR3 loop is CASSIGQGDYEQYF. The CDR3 nucleotides read TGTGCCAGTAGTATAGGACAGGGAGACTACGAGCAGTACTTC. J is TRBJ2-7 and V is TRBV19; TRBD1 matches 7 bases. J gave up 3 bases and V 1 base, and 3 bases lay outside the gene matches. The germline CDR1 and CDR2 sequences are LNHDA and SQIVND (reference sequence). This CDR3 is 14 amino acids long.

The chain couples TRBV5-1 to TRBJ2-3; 11 bases are a match to TRBD2. Germline V gives CDR1 SGHRS, CDR2 YFSETQ. The CDR3 totals 14 residues. With V trimmed by 5 bases and J by 6 bases, 5 bases remained unmatched. The CDR3 DNA is TGCGCCAGCAGGGCACTAGCGGGAGACGATACGCAGTATTTT. Encoded protein: CASRALAGDDTQYF.

J is TRBJ2-5 and V is TRBV7-2; no definite D call. CDR1 and CDR2 (germline): SGHTA, FQGNSA. Trimming took off 3 bases at V and 3 bases at J, with 5 bases between the two ends. This CDR3 has 12 residues. This CDR3 is CASSLEKETQYF. CDR3 bases: TGTGCCAGCAGCTTGGAGAAAGAGACCCAGTACTTC. Full variable domain (remainder filled in from reference TRBV7-2 and TRBJ2-5): GAGVSQSPSNKVTEKGKDVELRCDPISGHTALYWYRQSLGQGLEFLIYFQGNSAPDKSGLPSDRFSAERTGGSVSTLTIQRTQQEDSAVYLCASSLEKETQYFGPGTRLLVL.

As DNA, the CDR3 is TGTGCCAGCTCATCCCTAGGGCAGGGTTCCTACGAGCAGTACTTC. Residues: CASSSLGQGSYEQYF. The J gene is TRBJ2-7, the V gene TRBV18, with a possible D match to TRBD1 (5 bases). CDR1 KGHSH and CDR2 LQKENI come from the germline V gene. Trimming cost V 5 bases and J 1 base, with 15 bases left between them. There are 15 residues in the CDR3.